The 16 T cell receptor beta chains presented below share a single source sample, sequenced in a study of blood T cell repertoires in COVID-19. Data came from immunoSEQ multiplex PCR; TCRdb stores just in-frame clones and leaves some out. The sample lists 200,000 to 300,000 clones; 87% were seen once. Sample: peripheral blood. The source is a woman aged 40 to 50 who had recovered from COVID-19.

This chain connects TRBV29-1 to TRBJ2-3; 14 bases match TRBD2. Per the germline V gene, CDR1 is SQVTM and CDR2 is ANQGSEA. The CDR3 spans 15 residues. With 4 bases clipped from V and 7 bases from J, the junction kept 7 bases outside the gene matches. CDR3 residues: CSVAGTSGGGYTQYF. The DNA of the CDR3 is TGCAGCGTTGCAGGGACTAGCGGGGGTGGATATACGCAGTATTTT.

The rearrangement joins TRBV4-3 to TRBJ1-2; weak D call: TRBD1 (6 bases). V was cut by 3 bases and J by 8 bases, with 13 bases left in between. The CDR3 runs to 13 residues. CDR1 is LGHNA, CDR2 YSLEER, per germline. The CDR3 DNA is TGCGCCAGCAGCCATCTAGGGGGTGGCGGCTACACCTTC. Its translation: CASSHLGGGGYTF.

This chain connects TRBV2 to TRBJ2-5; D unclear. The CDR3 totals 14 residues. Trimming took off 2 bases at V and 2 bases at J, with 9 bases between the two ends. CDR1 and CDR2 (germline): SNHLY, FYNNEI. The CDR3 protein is CASSEITVQETQYF. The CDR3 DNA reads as TGTGCCAGCAGTGAAATCACTGTACAAGAGACCCAGTACTTC. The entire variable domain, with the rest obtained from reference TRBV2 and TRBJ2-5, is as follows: EPEVTQTPSHQVTQMGQEVILRCVPISNHLYFYWYRQILGQKVEFLVSFYNNEISEKSEIFDDQFSVERPDGSNFTLKIRSTKLEDSAMYFCASSEITVQETQYFGPGTRLLVL.

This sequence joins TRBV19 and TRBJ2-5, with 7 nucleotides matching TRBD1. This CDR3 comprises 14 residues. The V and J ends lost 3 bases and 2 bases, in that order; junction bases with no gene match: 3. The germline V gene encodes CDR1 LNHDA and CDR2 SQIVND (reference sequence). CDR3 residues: CASSISRGQETQYF. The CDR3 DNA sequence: TGTGCCAGTAGTATTTCCAGGGGGCAAGAGACCCAGTACTTC. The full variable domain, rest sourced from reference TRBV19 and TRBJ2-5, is DGGITQSPKYLFRKEGQNVTLSCEQNLNHDAMYWYRQDPGQGLRLIYYSQIVNDFQKGDIAEGYSVSREKKESFPLTVTSAQKNPTAFYLCASSISRGQETQYFGPGTRLLVL.

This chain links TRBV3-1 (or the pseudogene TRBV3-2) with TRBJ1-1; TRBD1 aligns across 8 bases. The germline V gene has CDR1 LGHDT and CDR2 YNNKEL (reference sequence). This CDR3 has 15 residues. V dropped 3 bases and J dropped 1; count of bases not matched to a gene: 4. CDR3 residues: CASSHPGTGNTEAFF. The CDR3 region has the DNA TGTGCCAGCAGCCACCCTGGGACAGGGAACACTGAAGCTTTCTTT.

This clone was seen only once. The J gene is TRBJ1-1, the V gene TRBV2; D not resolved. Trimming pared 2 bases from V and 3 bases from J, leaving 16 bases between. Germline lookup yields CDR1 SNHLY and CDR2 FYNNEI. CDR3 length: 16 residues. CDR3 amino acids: CASSERGSEVYTEAFF. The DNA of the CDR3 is TGTGCCAGCAGTGAACGGGGTAGCGAAGTTTACACTGAAGCTTTCTTT. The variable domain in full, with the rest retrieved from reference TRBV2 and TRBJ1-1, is EPEVTQTPSHQVTQMGQEVILRCVPISNHLYFYWYRQILGQKVEFLVSFYNNEISEKSEIFDDQFSVERPDGSNFTLKIRSTKLEDSAMYFCASSERGSEVYTEAFFGQGTRLTVV.

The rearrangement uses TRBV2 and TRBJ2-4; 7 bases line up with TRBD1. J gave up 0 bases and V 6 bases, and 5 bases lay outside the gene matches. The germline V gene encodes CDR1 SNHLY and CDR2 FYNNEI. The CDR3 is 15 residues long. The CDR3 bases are TGTGCCAGCAGCTCCGACAGGGAAGCCAAAAACATTCAGTACTTC. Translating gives CASSSDREAKNIQYF. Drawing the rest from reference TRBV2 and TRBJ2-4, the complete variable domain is EPEVTQTPSHQVTQMGQEVILRCVPISNHLYFYWYRQILGQKVEFLVSFYNNEISEKSEIFDDQFSVERPDGSNFTLKIRSTKLEDSAMYFCASSSDREAKNIQYFGAGTRLSVL.

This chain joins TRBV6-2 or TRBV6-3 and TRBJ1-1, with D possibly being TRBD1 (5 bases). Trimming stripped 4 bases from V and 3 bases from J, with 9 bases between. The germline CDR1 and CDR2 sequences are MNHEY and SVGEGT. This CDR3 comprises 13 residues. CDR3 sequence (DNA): TGTGCCAGCAGTTTAGACAGACACACTGAAGCTTTCTTT. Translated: CASSLDRHTEAFF.

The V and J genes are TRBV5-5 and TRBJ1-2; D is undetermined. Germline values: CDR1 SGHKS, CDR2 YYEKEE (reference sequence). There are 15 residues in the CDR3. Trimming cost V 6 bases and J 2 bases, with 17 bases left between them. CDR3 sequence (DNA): TGTGCCAGCATCGACTCCCCGCGGGCCAACTATGGCTACACCTTC. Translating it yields CASIDSPRANYGYTF.

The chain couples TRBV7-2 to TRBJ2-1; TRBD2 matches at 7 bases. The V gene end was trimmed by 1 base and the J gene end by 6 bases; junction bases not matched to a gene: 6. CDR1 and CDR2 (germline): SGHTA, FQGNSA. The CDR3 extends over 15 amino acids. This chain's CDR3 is CASSLGGGGINEQFF. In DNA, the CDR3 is TGTGCCAGCAGCTTAGGCGGGGGTGGAATCAATGAGCAGTTCTTC.

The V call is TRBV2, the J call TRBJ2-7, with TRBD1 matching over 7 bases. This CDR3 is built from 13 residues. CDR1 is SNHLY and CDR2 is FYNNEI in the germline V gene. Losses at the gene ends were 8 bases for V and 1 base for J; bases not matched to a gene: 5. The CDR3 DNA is TGTGCCAGCGGACGGGACAGATCCTACGAGCAGTACTTC. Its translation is CASGRDRSYEQYF.

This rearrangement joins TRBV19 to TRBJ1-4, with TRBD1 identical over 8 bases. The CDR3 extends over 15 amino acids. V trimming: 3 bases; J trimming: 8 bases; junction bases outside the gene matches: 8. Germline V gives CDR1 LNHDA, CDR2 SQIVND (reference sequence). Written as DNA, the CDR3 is TGTGCCAGTAGTATCAGCCAGGGGACAGGCGAAAAACTGTTTTTT. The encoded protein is CASSISQGTGEKLFF.

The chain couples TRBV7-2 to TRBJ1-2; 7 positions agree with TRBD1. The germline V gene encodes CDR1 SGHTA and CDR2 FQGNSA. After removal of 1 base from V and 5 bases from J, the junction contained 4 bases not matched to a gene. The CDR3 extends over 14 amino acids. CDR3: CASSLGGRGYGYTF. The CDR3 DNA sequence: TGTGCCAGCAGCTTAGGAGGCAGGGGGTATGGCTACACCTTC.

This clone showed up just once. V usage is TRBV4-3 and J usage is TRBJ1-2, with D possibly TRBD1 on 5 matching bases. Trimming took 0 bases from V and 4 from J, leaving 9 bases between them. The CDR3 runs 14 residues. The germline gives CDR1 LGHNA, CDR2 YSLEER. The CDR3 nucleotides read TGCGCCAGCAGCCAAGATTACGGGGGCTATGGCTACACCTTC. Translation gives CASSQDYGGYGYTF.

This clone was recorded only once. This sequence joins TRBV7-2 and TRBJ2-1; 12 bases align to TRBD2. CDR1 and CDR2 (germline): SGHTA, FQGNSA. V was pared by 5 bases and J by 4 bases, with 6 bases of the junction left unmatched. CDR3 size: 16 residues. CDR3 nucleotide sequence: TGTGCCAGCAGCCCCCCTAGCGGGGGGGCTTACAATGAGCAGTTCTTC. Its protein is CASSPPSGGAYNEQFF.

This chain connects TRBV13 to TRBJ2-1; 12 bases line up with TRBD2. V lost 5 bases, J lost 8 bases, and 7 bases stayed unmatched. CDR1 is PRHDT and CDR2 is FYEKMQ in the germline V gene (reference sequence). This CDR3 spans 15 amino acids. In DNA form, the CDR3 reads TGTGCCAGCAGCCGGACTAGCGGGGAGCGAGATGAGCAGTTCTTC. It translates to CASSRTSGERDEQFF.